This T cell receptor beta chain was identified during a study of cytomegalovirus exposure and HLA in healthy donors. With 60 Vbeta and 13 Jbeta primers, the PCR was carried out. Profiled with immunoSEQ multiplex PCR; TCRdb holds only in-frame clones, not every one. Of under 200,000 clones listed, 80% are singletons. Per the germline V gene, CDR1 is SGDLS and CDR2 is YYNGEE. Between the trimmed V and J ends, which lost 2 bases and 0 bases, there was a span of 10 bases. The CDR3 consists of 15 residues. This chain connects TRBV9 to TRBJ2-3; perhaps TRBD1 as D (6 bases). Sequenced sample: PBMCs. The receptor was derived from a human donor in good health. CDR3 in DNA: TGTGCCAGCAGCGTCCAGGGGCGAAGCACAGATACGCAGTATTTT. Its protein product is CASSVQGRSTDTQYF.